Described below is a single T cell receptor (beta chain) sequence and its context. Its specificity is not known. This CDR3 contains 14 residues. In germline, CDR1 is SGHRS, CDR2 YFSETQ. The ends lost 4 bases at V and 1 base at J; junction bases unmatched: 4. The data were obtained in a study of T cell responses to AZD1222 COVID-19 vaccine. Notes on the study in general: A reported finding is that nearly half of spike-specific TCRs target unmutated variant regions.

The repertoire was sequenced with immunoSEQ multiplex PCR; TCRdb's copy has only in-frame clones and lacks some. The sample has about 120,000 clones; about 94% are singletons. Second doses at about 4 or about 12 weeks were pooled. This clonotype was obtained from an adult who received the AZD1222 COVID-19 vaccine. The chain combines TRBV5-1 with TRBJ1-1; TRBD1 aligns across 7 bases. The source material was peripheral blood, sampled 28 days after the second AZD1222 dose. CDR3 bases: TGCGCCAGCAGCACGGGACAGCCGAACACTGAAGCTTTCTTT. It specifies CASSTGQPNTEAFF.